This TCR beta chain was identified during a study of T cell changes during pregnancy in multiple sclerosis. The V and J ends lost 3 bases and 6 bases respectively, with 15 bases between them. The CDR3 sequence is 15 residues long. Germline-derived CDR1 and CDR2 are SGDLS and YYNGEE. Only in-frame clones appear in the TCRdb table, and some are missing; sequencing was by immunoSEQ multiplex PCR. Of approximately 47,000 clones listed, 94% are singletons. The receptor comes from a female donor with multiple sclerosis, enrolled in a pregnancy study. Sample: CD4+ T cells from peripheral blood mononuclear cells, taken in the first trimester of pregnancy. V is TRBV9 and J is TRBJ1-4; D gene uncertain. CDR3 amino acids: CASSGRAGGDEKLFF. CDR3 coding DNA: TGTGCCAGCAGCGGGCGGGCAGGAGGAGATGAAAAACTGTTTTTT.